These T cell receptor beta chains were read from a single sample in a study of shared clonotypes between healthy human individuals. TCRdb's table, derived via immunoSEQ multiplex PCR, lists solely in-frame clones and lacks some. This table has more than 2,000,000 clones, over 90% appearing once. Sequencing was performed on naive CD4+ T cells from PBMCs. These receptor sequences come from a young man in good health. Some clones in this sample may be carry-over from other donors' samples. Each CDR3 is given with its conserved first and last residue. The D gene is left open where the match is weak. Some rows have no size entry. The others give once, few or many, or a class for an expanded clone.

J gene | clone size | V gene | D gene | CDR3 protein | CDR3 DNA
TRBJ2-2 | . | TRBV11-2 | TRBD2 | CASSDPLSAGGHNTGELFF | TGTGCCAGCAGCGATCCCCTTTCTGCGGGAGGGCACAACACCGGGGAGCTGTTTTTT
TRBJ2-7 | . | TRBV7-9 | . | CASSLSWYEQYF | TGTGCCAGCAGCTTAAGCTGGTACGAGCAGTACTTC
TRBJ1-2 | . | TRBV28 | . | CASSPRLFNYGYTF | TGTGCCAGCAGTCCGCGACTCTTTAACTATGGCTACACCTTC
TRBJ2-7 | once | TRBV28 | TRBD1 | CASRTGVSYEQYF | TGTGCCAGCAGGACAGGGGTTTCCTACGAGCAGTACTTC
TRBJ2-5 | once | TRBV4-1 | TRBD2 | CASSLGLAGAETQYF | TGCGCCAGCAGCCTCGGACTAGCGGGAGCAGAGACCCAGTACTTC
TRBJ2-3 | . | TRBV5-1 | . | CASSLVVSDSDTQYF | TGCGCCAGCAGCTTGGTTGTTAGCGATTCAGATACGCAGTATTTT
TRBJ2-7 | . | TRBV6-1 | . | CASRRDAGSYEQYF | TGTGCCAGCCGTCGGGACGCCGGCTCCTACGAGCAGTACTTC
TRBJ2-1 | . | TRBV6-5 | . | CASRAAGGRNEQFF | TGTGCCAGCAGGGCAGCAGGGGGGCGAAATGAGCAGTTCTTC
TRBJ1-3 | . | TRBV7-2 | TRBD1 | CASSLGQGSGNTIYF | TGTGCCAGCAGCTTGGGACAGGGATCAGGAAACACCATATATTTT
TRBJ1-1 | . | TRBV6-6 | . | CASSYSWILSTEAFF | TGTGCCAGCAGTTACAGCTGGATATTAAGCACTGAAGCTTTCTTT
TRBJ1-5 | . | TRBV28 | . | CASSPRQANQPQHF | TGTGCCAGCAGTCCACGACAGGCCAATCAGCCCCAGCATTTT
TRBJ2-7 | few | TRBV27 | . | CASSLLVGGYEQYF | TGTGCCAGCAGTTTACTGGTGGGCGGGTACGAGCAGTACTTC
TRBJ2-7 | once | TRBV7-9 | . | CASRSDSYEQYF | TGTGCCAGCAGGTCCGACAGCTACGAGCAGTACTTC
TRBJ1-5 | . | TRBV6-6 | . | CASSTSGSPDQPQHF | TGTGCCAGCAGTACGAGCGGGAGTCCCGATCAGCCCCAGCATTTT
TRBJ1-2 | . | TRBV28 | . | CASSNSNYGYTF | TGTGCCAGCAGCAATAGTAACTATGGCTACACCTTC
TRBJ2-5 | . | TRBV7-3 | TRBD1 | CASSLDPGQGLETQYF | TGTGCCAGCAGCTTAGATCCGGGACAGGGGTTAGAGACCCAGTACTTC
TRBJ2-1 | once | TRBV14 | . | CASSHSNNEQFF | TGTGCCAGCAGCCACTCCAACAATGAGCAGTTCTTC
TRBJ1-4 | . | TRBV2 | TRBD1 | CASSGQGAANEKLFF | TGTGCCAGCAGTGGACAGGGGGCGGCTAATGAAAAACTGTTTTTT
TRBJ1-2 | . | TRBV5-3 | . | CARSLRDARFGCYGYTF | TGTGCCAGAAGCTTGCGGGACGCGAGGTTCGGATGCTATGGCTACACCTTC
TRBJ1-2 | . | TRBV6-1 | . | CASTPAGVGYGYTF | TGTGCCAGCACGCCGGCTGGGGTAGGCTATGGCTACACCTTC
TRBJ1-1 | few | TRBV30 | TRBD1 | CAWSVQGQEAFF | TGTGCCTGGAGTGTACAGGGGCAGGAAGCTTTCTTT
TRBJ1-1 | once | TRBV29-1 | . | CSVEVGRAGTEAFF | TGCAGCGTTGAAGTGGGCAGGGCGGGCACTGAAGCTTTCTTT
TRBJ2-3 | . | TRBV2 | . | CASRAGDWGDTQYF | TGTGCCAGCAGAGCCGGGGACTGGGGAGATACGCAGTATTTT
TRBJ2-2 | . | TRBV28 | . | CASSLWGAGELFF | TGTGCCAGCAGTTTATGGGGGGCCGGGGAGCTGTTTTTT
TRBJ2-7 | . | TRBV2 | . | CASSPLARGYEQYF | TGTGCCAGCAGCCCCCTAGCTCGCGGGTACGAGCAGTACTTC
TRBJ1-1 | . | TRBV6-1 | . | CASSAQDIGDTEAFF | TGTGCCAGCAGTGCACAGGATATTGGAGACACTGAAGCTTTCTTT
TRBJ1-2 | . | TRBV29-1 | TRBD1 | CSVYPGTGDYGYTF | TGCAGCGTATATCCCGGGACAGGGGACTATGGCTACACCTTC
TRBJ1-3 | . | TRBV28 | TRBD1 | CASSPGGAGNTIYF | TGTGCCAGCAGCCCAGGGGGTGCGGGAAACACCATATATTTT
TRBJ2-2 | . | TRBV2 | TRBD1 | CASRTGFRTGELFF | TGTGCCAGCCGGACAGGGTTTCGCACCGGGGAGCTGTTTTTT
TRBJ2-7 | . | TRBV28 | . | CATLPSYEQYF | TGTGCCACCTTACCTTCCTACGAGCAGTACTTC
TRBJ2-5 | . | TRBV27 | . | CASRASVVVETQYF | TGTGCCAGCAGAGCCTCAGTGGTCGTGGAGACCCAGTACTTC
TRBJ2-1 | . | TRBV7-3 | TRBD1 | CASSRQGTYNEQFF | TGTGCCAGCAGCCGACAGGGGACCTACAATGAGCAGTTCTTC
TRBJ1-6 | . | TRBV5-1 | . | CASSFQGRESPLHF | TGCGCCAGCAGCTTCCAGGGGAGAGAGTCACCCCTCCACTTT
TRBJ1-3 | . | TRBV7-2 | TRBD1 | CASSSTGGSGNTIYF | TGTGCCAGCAGCTCGACAGGGGGCTCTGGAAACACCATATATTTT
TRBJ2-1 | . | TRBV14 | . | CASSQRREVGEQFF | TGTGCCAGCAGCCAACGCAGGGAGGTCGGTGAGCAGTTCTTC
TRBJ1-2 | once | TRBV18 | TRBD1 | CASSPQLTGEGYTF | TGTGCCAGCTCACCACAACTAACAGGGGAAGGCTACACCTTC
TRBJ1-1 | . | TRBV29-1 | . | CSVDWAVAAFF | TGCAGCGTTGACTGGGCTGTTGCAGCTTTCTTT
TRBJ1-1 | few | TRBV6-6 | . | CASVWAETEAFF | TGTGCCAGCGTCTGGGCCGAGACTGAAGCTTTCTTT
TRBJ1-5 | . | TRBV19 | . | CASSARYPTGFSNQPQHF | TGTGCCAGTAGTGCCCGTTACCCAACAGGGTTTAGCAATCAGCCCCAGCATTTT
TRBJ2-1 | . | TRBV5-6 | . | CASRLQDPNEQFF | TGTGCCAGCAGGTTACAGGATCCCAATGAGCAGTTCTTC
TRBJ1-2 | . | TRBV4-1 | TRBD1 | CASSQGSGTGTGYTF | TGCGCCAGCAGCCAAGGGTCCGGGACAGGGACTGGCTACACCTTC
TRBJ2-7 | . | TRBV21-1 | . | CARGQGLDHEQYF | TGTGCCAGAGGACAGGGTTTAGATCACGAGCAGTACTTC
TRBJ2-5 | . | TRBV28 | TRBD1 | CASRTGWETQYF | TGTGCCAGCAGGACAGGGTGGGAGACCCAGTACTTC
TRBJ2-2 | . | TRBV6-1 | . | CASSEFGAQNTGELFF | TGTGCCAGCAGTGAATTTGGGGCCCAGAACACCGGGGAGCTGTTTTTT
TRBJ2-7 | . | TRBV6-5 | TRBD2 | CASSYSLAGGAHEQYF | TGTGCCAGCAGTTACTCCCTAGCGGGAGGGGCCCACGAGCAGTACTTC
TRBJ1-4 | once | TRBV7-8 | TRBD1 | CASSTTRDRGGKLFF | TGTGCCAGCAGCACCACTAGGGACAGGGGAGGAAAACTGTTTTTT
TRBJ1-1 | few | TRBV5-1 | . | CASSLGGTKNTEAFF | TGCGCCAGCAGCTTGGGTGGGACAAAGAACACTGAAGCTTTCTTT
TRBJ2-1 | . | TRBV30 | . | CAWSVRSGTYNEQFF | TGTGCCTGGAGTGTACGATCAGGGACCTACAATGAGCAGTTCTTC
TRBJ2-7 | . | TRBV2 | TRBD1 | CASSGTRGISYEQYF | TGTGCCAGCAGCGGTACCAGGGGGATCTCCTACGAGCAGTACTTC